This TCR beta chain was recorded in a study of T-cell memory formation after mild COVID-19. J gave up 3 bases and V 4 bases, and 3 bases lay outside the gene matches. This CDR3 has 15 amino acids. Germline V gene data show CDR1 as MNHEY and CDR2 as SMNVEV (reference sequence). MiXCR, run by TCRdb on the 5' RACE reads, gives a single entry per CDR3 protein. The top ten hold about 13% of the sample, which has a few hundred thousand distinct CDR3 sequences, over 25% seen once. This chain connects TRBV27 to TRBJ2-2, with 9 bases matching TRBD2. The sequence was obtained from an adult woman who had mild COVID-19 (a few samples of this study predate the infection). Cell type and time point are not known. Sequencing was done on a sample of PBMCs or a T cell subset sorted from them (not recorded which). The CDR3 sequence is CASSWVAGDTGELFF. CDR3 nucleotide sequence: TGTGCCAGCAGTTGGGTAGCGGGGGACACCGGGGAGCTGTTTTTT.